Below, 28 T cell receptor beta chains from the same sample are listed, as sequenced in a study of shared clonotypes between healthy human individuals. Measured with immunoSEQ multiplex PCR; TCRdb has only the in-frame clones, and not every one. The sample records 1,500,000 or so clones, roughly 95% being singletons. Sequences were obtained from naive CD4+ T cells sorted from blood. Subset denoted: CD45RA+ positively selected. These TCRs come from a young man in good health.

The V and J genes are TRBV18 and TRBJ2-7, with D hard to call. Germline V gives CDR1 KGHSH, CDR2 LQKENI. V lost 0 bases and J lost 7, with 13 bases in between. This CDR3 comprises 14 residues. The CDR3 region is CASSPPIGGREQYF. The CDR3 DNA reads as TGTGCCAGCTCACCACCCATTGGCGGTAGGGAGCAGTACTTC.

The CDR3 DNA follows: TGCGCCAGCAGCAGCCGACAGGGGGTAAAAACAGATACGCAGTATTTT. Its translation: CASSSRQGVKTDTQYF. This chain connects TRBV5-1 to TRBJ2-3, with 9 bases aligning to TRBD1. In germline, CDR1 is SGHRS, CDR2 YFSETQ. V dropped 4 bases and J dropped 3; count of bases not matched to a gene: 9. CDR3 length equals 16 residues.

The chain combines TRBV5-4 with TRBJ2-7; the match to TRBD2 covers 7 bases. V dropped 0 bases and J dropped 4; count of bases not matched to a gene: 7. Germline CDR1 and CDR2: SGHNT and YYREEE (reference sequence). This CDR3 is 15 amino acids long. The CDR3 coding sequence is TGTGCCAGCAGCTTGGTTGCGGGAGCCATTTACGAGCAGTACTTC. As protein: CASSLVAGAIYEQYF.

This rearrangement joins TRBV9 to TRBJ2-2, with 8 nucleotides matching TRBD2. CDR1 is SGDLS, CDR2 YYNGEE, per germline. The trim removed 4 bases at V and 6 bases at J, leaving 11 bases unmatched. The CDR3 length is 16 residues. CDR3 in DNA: TGTGCCAGCAGCCCCTCGGGACTAGGAGGGTCCGGGGAGCTGTTTTTT. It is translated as CASSPSGLGGSGELFF.

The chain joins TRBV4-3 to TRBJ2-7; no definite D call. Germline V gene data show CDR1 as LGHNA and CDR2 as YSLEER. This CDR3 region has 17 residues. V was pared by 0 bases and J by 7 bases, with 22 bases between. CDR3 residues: CASSQESTPLGSWEQYF. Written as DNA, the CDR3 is TGCGCCAGCAGCCAAGAATCGACTCCCTTAGGCTCCTGGGAGCAGTACTTC.

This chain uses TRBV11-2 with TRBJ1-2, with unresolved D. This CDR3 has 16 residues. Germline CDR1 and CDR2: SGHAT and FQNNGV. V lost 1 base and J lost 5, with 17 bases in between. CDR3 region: CASSLAMGSRPYGYTF. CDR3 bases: TGTGCCAGCAGCTTAGCAATGGGTTCCCGACCTTATGGCTACACCTTC.

CDR3 in amino acids: CASSLRTANPYEQYF. The CDR3 bases are TGTGCCAGCAGCTTACGGACAGCTAATCCCTACGAGCAGTACTTC. The chain carries TRBV5-5 and TRBJ2-7; D is possibly TRBD1 (6 bases). Deletions cut 2 bases from V and 2 bases from J, with 14 bases between. There are 15 residues in the CDR3. CDR1 and CDR2 (germline): SGHKS, YYEKEE (reference sequence).

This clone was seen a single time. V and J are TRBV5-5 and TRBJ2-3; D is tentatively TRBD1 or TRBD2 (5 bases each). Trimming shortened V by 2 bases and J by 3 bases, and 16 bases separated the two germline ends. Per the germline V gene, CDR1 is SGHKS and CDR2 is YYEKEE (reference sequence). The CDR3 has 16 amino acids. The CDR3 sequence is CASSFFSGTGTDTQYF. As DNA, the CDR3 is TGTGCCAGCAGCTTTTTCTCTGGGACCGGAACAGATACGCAGTATTTT.

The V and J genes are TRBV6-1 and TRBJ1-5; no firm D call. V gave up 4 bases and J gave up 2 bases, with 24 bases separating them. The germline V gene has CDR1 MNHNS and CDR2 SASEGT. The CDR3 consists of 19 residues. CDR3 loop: CASSVDPVMWRGRNQPQHF. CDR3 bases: TGTGCCAGCAGTGTAGACCCCGTGATGTGGAGAGGGCGCAATCAGCCCCAGCATTTT.

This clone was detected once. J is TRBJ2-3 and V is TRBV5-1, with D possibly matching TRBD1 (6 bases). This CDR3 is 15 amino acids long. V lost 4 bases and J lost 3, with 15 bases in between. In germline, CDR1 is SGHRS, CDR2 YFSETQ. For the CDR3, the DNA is TGCGCCAGCAGCCTGGGGGACATTGGGACAGATACGCAGTATTTT. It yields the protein CASSLGDIGTDTQYF.

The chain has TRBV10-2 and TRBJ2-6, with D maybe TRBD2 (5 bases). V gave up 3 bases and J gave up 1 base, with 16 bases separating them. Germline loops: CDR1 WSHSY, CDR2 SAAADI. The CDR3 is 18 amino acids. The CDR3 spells CASSERPGWVSGANVLTF. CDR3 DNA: TGCGCCAGCAGTGAACGACCGGGGTGGGTATCTGGGGCCAACGTCCTGACTTTC.

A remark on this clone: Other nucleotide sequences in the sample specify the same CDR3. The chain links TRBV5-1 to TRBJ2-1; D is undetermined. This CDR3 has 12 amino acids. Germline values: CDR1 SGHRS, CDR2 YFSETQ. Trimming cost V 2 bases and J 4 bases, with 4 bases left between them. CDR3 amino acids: CASSLNYNEQFF. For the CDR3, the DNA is TGCGCCAGCAGCTTAAATTACAATGAGCAGTTCTTC.

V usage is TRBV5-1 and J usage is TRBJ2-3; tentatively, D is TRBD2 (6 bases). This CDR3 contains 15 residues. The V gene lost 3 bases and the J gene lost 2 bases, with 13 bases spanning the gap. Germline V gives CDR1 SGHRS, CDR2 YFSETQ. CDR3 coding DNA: TGCGCCAGCAGCTGGAGGGCCCTTAACACAGATACGCAGTATTTT. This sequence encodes CASSWRALNTDTQYF.

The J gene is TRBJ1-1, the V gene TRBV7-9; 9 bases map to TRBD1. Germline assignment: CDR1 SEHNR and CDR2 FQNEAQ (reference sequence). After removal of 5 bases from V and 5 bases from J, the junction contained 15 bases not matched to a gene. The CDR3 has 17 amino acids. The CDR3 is CASSPSGTGLLGTEAFF. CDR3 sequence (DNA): TGTGCCAGCAGCCCGTCGGGGACAGGGCTCCTGGGGACTGAAGCTTTCTTT.

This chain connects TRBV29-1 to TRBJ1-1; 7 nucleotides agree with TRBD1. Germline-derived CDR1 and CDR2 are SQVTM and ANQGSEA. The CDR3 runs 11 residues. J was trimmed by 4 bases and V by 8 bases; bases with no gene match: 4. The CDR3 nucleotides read TGCAGCATAGGGGGCGGCACTGAAGCTTTCTTT. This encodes CSIGGGTEAFF.

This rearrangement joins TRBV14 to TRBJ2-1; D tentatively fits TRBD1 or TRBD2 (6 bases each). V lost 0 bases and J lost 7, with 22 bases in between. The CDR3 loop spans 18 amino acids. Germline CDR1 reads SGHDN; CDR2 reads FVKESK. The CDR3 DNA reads TGTGCCAGCAGCCAAGAAAGGGCATCAGGGGAAGGGGGGAATGAGCAGTTCTTC. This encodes CASSQERASGEGGNEQFF.

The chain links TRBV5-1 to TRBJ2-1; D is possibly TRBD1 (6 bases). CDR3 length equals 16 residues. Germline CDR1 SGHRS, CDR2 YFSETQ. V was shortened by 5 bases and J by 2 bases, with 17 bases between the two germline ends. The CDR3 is CASSLSQGFTYNEQFF. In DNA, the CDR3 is TGCGCCAGCAGTCTCTCGCAGGGGTTCACCTACAATGAGCAGTTCTTC.

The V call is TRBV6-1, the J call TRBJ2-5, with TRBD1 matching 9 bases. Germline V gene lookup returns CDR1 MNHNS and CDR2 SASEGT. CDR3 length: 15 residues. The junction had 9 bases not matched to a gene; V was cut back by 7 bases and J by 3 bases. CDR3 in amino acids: CASTKYRGREETQYF. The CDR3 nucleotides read TGTGCCAGCACCAAATACAGGGGGCGGGAAGAGACCCAGTACTTC.

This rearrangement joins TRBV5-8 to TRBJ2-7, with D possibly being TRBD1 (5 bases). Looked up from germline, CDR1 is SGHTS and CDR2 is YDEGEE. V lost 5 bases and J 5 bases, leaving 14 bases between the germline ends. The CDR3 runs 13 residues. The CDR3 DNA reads TGTGCCAGCAGATTAGGGGTTTCGGACGAGCAGTACTTC. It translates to CASRLGVSDEQYF.

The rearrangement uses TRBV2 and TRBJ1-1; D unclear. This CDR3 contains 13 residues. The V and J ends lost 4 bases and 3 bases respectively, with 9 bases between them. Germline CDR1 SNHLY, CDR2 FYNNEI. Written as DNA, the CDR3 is TGTGCCAGCAGTGGAGTGGCCTACACTGAAGCTTTCTTT. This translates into CASSGVAYTEAFF.

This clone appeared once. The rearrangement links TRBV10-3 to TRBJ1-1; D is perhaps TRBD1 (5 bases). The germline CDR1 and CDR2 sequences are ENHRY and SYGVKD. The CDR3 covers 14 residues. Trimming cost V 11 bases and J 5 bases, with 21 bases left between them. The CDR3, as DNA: TGTGCCCACGGTCCGGGGACGAGGAATACTGAAGCTTTCTTT. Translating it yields CAHGPGTRNTEAFF.

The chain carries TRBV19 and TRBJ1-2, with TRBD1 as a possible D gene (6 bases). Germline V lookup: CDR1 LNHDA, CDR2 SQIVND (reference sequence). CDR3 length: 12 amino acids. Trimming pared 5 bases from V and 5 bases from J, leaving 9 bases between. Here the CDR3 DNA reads TGTGCCAGTAGTGACAGGATGTATGGCTACACCTTC. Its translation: CASSDRMYGYTF.

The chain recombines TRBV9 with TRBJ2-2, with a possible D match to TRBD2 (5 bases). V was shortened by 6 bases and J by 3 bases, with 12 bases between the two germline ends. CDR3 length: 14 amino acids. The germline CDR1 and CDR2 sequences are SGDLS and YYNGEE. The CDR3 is CASTRGLHTGELFF. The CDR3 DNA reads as TGTGCCAGCACCCGCGGGCTACACACCGGGGAGCTGTTTTTT.

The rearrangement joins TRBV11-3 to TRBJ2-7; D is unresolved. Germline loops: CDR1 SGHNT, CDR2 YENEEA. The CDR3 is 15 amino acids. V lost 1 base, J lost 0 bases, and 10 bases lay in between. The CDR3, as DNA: TGTGCCAGCAGCTTAGGTCCGGTCGCCTCCTACGAGCAGTACTTC. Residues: CASSLGPVASYEQYF.

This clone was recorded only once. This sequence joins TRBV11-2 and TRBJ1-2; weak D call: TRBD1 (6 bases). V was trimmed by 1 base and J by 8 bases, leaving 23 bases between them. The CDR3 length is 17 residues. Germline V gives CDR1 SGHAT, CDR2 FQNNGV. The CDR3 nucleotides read TGTGCCAGCAGCTTAGTAACGGGGGCACGGTCCAGGAAAGGCTACACCTTC. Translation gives CASSLVTGARSRKGYTF.

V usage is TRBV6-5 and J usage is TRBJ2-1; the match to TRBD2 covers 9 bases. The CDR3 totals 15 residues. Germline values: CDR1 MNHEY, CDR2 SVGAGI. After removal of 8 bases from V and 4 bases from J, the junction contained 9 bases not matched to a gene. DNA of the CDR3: TGTGCCAGCGTAGCTAGCGGGACTTCTTACAATGAGCAGTTCTTC. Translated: CASVASGTSYNEQFF.

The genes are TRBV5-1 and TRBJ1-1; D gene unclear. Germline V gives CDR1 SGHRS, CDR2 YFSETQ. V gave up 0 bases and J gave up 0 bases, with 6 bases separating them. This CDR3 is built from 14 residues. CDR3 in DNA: TGCGCCAGCAGCTTGGCCTCGGTGAACACTGAAGCTTTCTTT. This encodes CASSLASVNTEAFF.

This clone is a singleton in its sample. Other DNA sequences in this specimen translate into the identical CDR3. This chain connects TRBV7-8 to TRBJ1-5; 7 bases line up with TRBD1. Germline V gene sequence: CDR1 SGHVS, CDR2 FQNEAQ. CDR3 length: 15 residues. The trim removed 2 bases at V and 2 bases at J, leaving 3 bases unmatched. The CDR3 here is CASSLRQGGNQPQHF. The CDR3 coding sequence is TGTGCCAGCAGCTTACGACAGGGCGGCAATCAGCCCCAGCATTTT.